This T cell receptor (beta chain) emerged from a study of T cell changes during pregnancy in multiple sclerosis. CDR3 length: 13 amino acids. V was shortened by 4 bases and J by 4 bases, with 12 bases between the two germline ends. Germline V gene lookup returns CDR1 SGHRS and CDR2 YFSETQ. TCRdb's copy holds only in-frame clones and misses some; the assay was immunoSEQ multiplex PCR. The sample holds around 40,000 clones, roughly 89% seen once. This receptor was obtained from a female donor with multiple sclerosis, enrolled in a pregnancy study. The sample here was CD4+ T cells from peripheral blood mononuclear cells, taken in the first trimester of pregnancy. This chain uses TRBV5-1 with TRBJ2-7, with D possibly matching TRBD1 (6 bases). The CDR3 is CASSTGTPYEQYF. CDR3 nucleotide sequence: TGCGCCAGCAGCACCGGGACACCTTACGAGCAGTACTTC.